Below are 19 T cell receptor beta chains sequenced from a single sample in a study of tissue T cells after allogeneic stem cell transplantation. Documented time point: mouse harvest day 7 after allogeneic transplant. Tail vein injection delivered 10^7 T-cell-depleted bone marrow cells and 10^6 splenic CD5+ T cells. Here immunoSEQ multiplex PCR was the method, and the copy in TCRdb shows in-frame clones only, minus some. Here the sample spans about 5,600 clones, 51% being singletons. Sequenced input: gut tissue. These receptors came from a female BALB/c mouse given C57BL/6 T cells with graft-versus-host disease after an allogeneic hematopoietic cell transplant.

Remarks on this clone: These gene names are mouse names. The read is 1 residue too short to cover the CDR3 end, so that end is filled in from the germline J gene. The rearrangement links TRBV1 to TRBJ2-2; D ambiguous. V was pared by 1 base and J by 4 bases, with 4 bases between. The CDR3 consists of 13 residues. The V gene's germline CDR1 is NSQYPW and CDR2 LRSPGD (reference sequence). Partial CDR3 DNA: TGCACCTGCAGTGCAGGGGGCACCGGGCAGCTCTAC. Amino acids: CTCSAGGTGQLY. The whole CDR3 region reads CTCSAGGTGQLYF. The entire variable domain, with the rest obtained from reference TRBV1 and TRBJ2-2, is as follows: VTLLEQNPRWRLVPRGQAVNLRCILKNSQYPWMSWYQQDLQKQLQWLFTLRSPGDKEVKSLPGADYLATRVTDTELRLQVANMSQGRTLYCTCSAGGTGQLYFGEGSKLTVL.

Comment on this clone: The gene symbols are mouse symbols. The read terminates 1 residue ahead of where the CDR3 ends, so the germline J gene completes it. This rearrangement joins TRBV3 to TRBJ2-1, with 10 bases matching TRBD1. This CDR3 comprises 14 residues. CDR1 SNHLY and CDR2 FYNGKV come from the germline V gene (reference sequence). The trim removed 5 bases at V and 6 bases at J, leaving 4 bases unmatched. The sequenced part of the CDR3 DNA is TGTGCCAGCAGCCCCCGGACAGGGGGTGCTGAGCAGTTC. It codes for CASSPRTGGAEQF. The whole CDR3 reads CASSPRTGGAEQFF.

Remarks on this clone: Mouse names are used for the genes. Read coverage stops 1 residue before the CDR3 terminus; the germline J gene supplies the remainder. This rearrangement joins TRBV16 to TRBJ2-5, with a possible D match to TRBD1 (6 bases). The CDR3 contains 13 residues. V dropped 6 bases and J dropped 0 bases, with 7 bases sitting between them. The germline V gene encodes CDR1 SGHSA and CDR2 FRNQAP. CDR3 in amino acids: CASSQGNQDTQYF. The CDR3 DNA, read in part, is TGTGCAAGCAGTCAGGGGAACCAAGACACCCAGTAC.

This clone counts as medium-sized. Each gene name is a mouse one. With the read ending 1 residue before the CDR3 end, the germline J gene is used to fill in that end. V is TRBV23 and J is TRBJ2-7; TRBD2, the table's D call, lacks a check against the DNA. The CDR3 runs 14 residues. Per germline, CDR1 KGHTA and CDR2 FQNQQP. The DNA read from the CDR3 is TGCTCCAGCAGTCAAAGCACTGGGGGGAATGAACAGTAC. It translates to CSSSQSTGGNEQY. The entire CDR3 reads CSSSQSTGGNEQYF.

This clone has just a few counts. These gene names are mouse names. The read ends 1 residue shy of where the CDR3 ends; the end is completed using the germline J gene. The gene calls are TRBV13-3 and TRBJ2-7; maybe TRBD2 (6 bases). The CDR3 has 11 residues. Trimming took 3 bases from V and 6 from J, leaving 7 bases between them. From germline, CDR1 is NNHDY and CDR2 SYVADS. CDR3 bases read: TGTGCCAGCAGTGCCTGGGGTGAACAGTAC. This codes for CASSAWGEQY. The entire CDR3 reads CASSAWGEQYF.

This clone was observed a few times. Germline and genes here are mouse. The read halts 1 residue ahead of the CDR3 end, with the missing end drawn from the germline J gene. The chain combines TRBV13-3 with TRBJ2-4, with a weak D call TRBD1 (6 bases). The CDR3 spans 14 residues. Per germline, CDR1 NNHDY and CDR2 SYVADS. Trimming removed 0 bases at V and 2 bases at J, with 7 bases between. The CDR3 protein is CASSDGDIQNTLYF. The part of the CDR3 DNA that was read is TGTGCCAGCAGTGATGGGGACATTCAAAACACCTTGTAC. Full variable domain (outside the CDR3, taken from reference TRBV13-3 and TRBJ2-4): EAAVTQSPRSKVAVTGGKVTLSCHQTNNHDYMYWYRQDTGHGLRLIHYSYVADSTEKGDIPDGYKASRPSQENFSLILELASLSQTAVYFCASSDGDIQNTLYFGAGTRLSVL.

For this clone: Genes and germline come from the mouse. The read ends 1 residue shy of where the CDR3 ends; the end is completed using the germline J gene. This chain joins TRBV26 and TRBJ1-3; no clear D gene. In germline, CDR1 is KGHPV, CDR2 FQNQEV (reference sequence). The ends were cut back, 3 bases at V and 4 bases at J, with 7 bases in the middle. This CDR3 spans 13 amino acids. CDR3 DNA, as far as it was read: TGTGCCAGCAGTCTCTCCAGGGGAAATACGCTCTAT. Its protein is CASSLSRGNTLY. The full CDR3 sequence reads CASSLSRGNTLYF. The full variable domain, completed using reference TRBV26 and TRBJ1-3, is NSKVIQTPRYLVKGQGQKAKMRCIPEKGHPVVFWYQQNKNNEFKFLINFQNQEVLQQIDMTEKRFSAECPSNSPCSLEIQSSEAGDSALYLCASSLSRGNTLYFGEGSRLIVV.

This clone was observed a handful of times. Germline and genes here are mouse. The CDR3 bases that were read are TGTGCCAGCAGCTTAAACATCTATGAACAGTAC. Amino acids: CASSLNIYEQY. The whole CDR3 protein is CASSLNIYEQYF. The J gene is TRBJ2-7, the V gene TRBV3, with no clear D. The read stops 1 residue short of the end of the CDR3; the missing end is completed from the germline J gene. Germline V gene data show CDR1 as SNHLY and CDR2 as FYNGKV (reference sequence). This CDR3 has 12 amino acids. V was clipped by 2 bases and J by 3 bases, with 5 bases between them.

This clone was counted a few times. Gene names denote mouse genes. The sequence runs out 1 residue before the end of the CDR3; the remainder is reconstructed from the germline J gene. The chain joins TRBV3 to TRBJ2-7; D is perhaps TRBD1 (5 bases). V lost 2 bases and J lost 4, with 12 bases in between. This CDR3 has 14 amino acids. Germline V gene lookup returns CDR1 SNHLY and CDR2 FYNGKV (reference sequence). The CDR3 sequence: CASSLRAGNYEQYF. The CDR3 bases that were read are TGTGCCAGCAGCTTACGGGCAGGGAATTATGAACAGTAC.

This clone was picked up a small number of times. Here the gene names and germline are mouse. The read comes to an end 1 residue before the CDR3 does, leaving the germline J gene to fill in the end. Other DNA sequences in the sample encode the same CDR3. The J gene is TRBJ2-1, the V gene TRBV26; D is ambiguous. The germline CDR1 and CDR2 sequences are KGHPV and FQNQEV (reference sequence). The CDR3 consists of 13 residues. V gave up 2 bases and J gave up 0 bases, with 2 bases separating them. The CDR3 DNA, read in part, is TGTGCCAGCAGTCTGGATAACTATGCTGAGCAGTTC. Translation gives CASSLDNYAEQF. The CDR3 in its entirety is CASSLDNYAEQFF.

This clone has more than one count but fewer than ten. The listed genes are named as in mouse. The read terminates 1 residue ahead of where the CDR3 ends, so the germline J gene completes it. The J gene is TRBJ1-1, the V gene TRBV1; D may be TRBD1 (5 bases). Deletions cut 1 base from V and 2 bases from J, with 5 bases between. This CDR3 has 13 residues. CDR1 and CDR2 (germline): NSQYPW, LRSPGD (reference sequence). The covered CDR3 bases are TGCACCTGCAGTGCAGGGGGCAACACAGAAGTCTTC. It is translated as CTCSAGGNTEVF. In full, the CDR3 reads CTCSAGGNTEVFF.

A remark on this clone: Mouse germline and gene names are used. The CDR3 goes on 1 residue after the read ends, and that part is filled in from the germline J gene. This chain connects TRBV16 to TRBJ2-4; D gene ambiguous. V shed 3 bases and J shed 4 bases, with 2 bases lying between them. CDR3 size: 11 residues. The germline CDR1 and CDR2 sequences are SGHSA and FRNQAP. The CDR3 protein is CASSFENTLYF. CDR3 DNA (partial): TGTGCAAGCAGCTTTGAAAACACCTTGTAC.

Note on this clone: Here the gene names and germline are mouse. The sequence runs out 1 residue before the end of the CDR3; the remainder is reconstructed from the germline J gene. V and J are TRBV19 and TRBJ2-2, with TRBD2 as a possible D gene (7 bases). The length of the CDR3 is 16 residues. Per germline, CDR1 FNHDT and CDR2 SITEND (reference sequence). Trimming shortened V by 0 bases and J by 4 bases, and 13 bases separated the two germline ends. The covered CDR3 bases are TGTGCCAGCAGTATAGAGAGGAGGGGGGGCACCGGGCAGCTCTAC. Amino acids: CASSIERRGGTGQLY. The whole CDR3 sequence is CASSIERRGGTGQLYF.

Concerning this clone: The gene names here belong to mouse. The CDR3 protein is CGARARGEGTEVFF. The sequenced CDR3 bases are TGTGGTGCTAGGGCCAGGGGAGAAGGCACAGAAGTCTTC. V and J are TRBV20 and TRBJ1-1, with D possibly being TRBD1 (6 bases). The read ends 1 residue early relative to the CDR3; the germline J gene fills the gap. This CDR3 region has 14 residues. Germline V gene data show CDR1 as GFQATS and CDR2 as STVNSAI. The germline V and J ends were trimmed by 1 base and 4 bases, with 13 bases remaining between them.

This clone ranks as medium-sized. Mouse germline and gene names are used. The read ends 1 residue early relative to the CDR3; the germline J gene fills the gap. The rearrangement joins TRBV13-3 to TRBJ1-1; 10 bases align to TRBD1. Trimming took 6 bases from V and 3 from J; bases not matched to a gene: 5. This CDR3 region has 14 residues. Germline CDR1 and CDR2: NNHDY and SYVADS. CDR3 protein: CASTRDRGDTEVFF. CDR3 DNA, as far as it was read: TGTGCCAGCACCCGGGACAGGGGAGACACAGAAGTCTTC.

In this sample, this clone is medium-sized. Mouse names are used for the genes. The read stops 1 residue short of the end of the CDR3; the missing end is completed from the germline J gene. The V call is TRBV5, the J call TRBJ2-3; D is perhaps TRBD1 (7 bases). The CDR3 consists of 16 residues. Germline V gene sequence: CDR1 LGHNA, CDR2 YNLKQL (reference sequence). V dropped 0 bases and J dropped 0 bases, with 10 bases sitting between them. Partial CDR3 DNA: TGTGCCAGCAGCCAAGAGAGGGGGCGGAGTGCAGAAACGCTGTAT. It is translated as CASSQERGRSAETLY. The CDR3 reads in full as CASSQERGRSAETLYF.

About this clone itself: Here the gene names and germline are mouse. The observed sequence ends 1 residue before the CDR3 terminus, with the missing tail filled in from the germline J gene. This chain joins TRBV23 and TRBJ2-7; TRBD1 is taken as the D call from the table, unchecked against the DNA. The CDR3 extends over 13 amino acids. Germline CDR1 is KGHTA and CDR2 is FQNQQP. The sequenced part of the CDR3 DNA is TGCTCCAGCAGTCAAGGGACAGGGGTTGAACAGTAC. Its protein product is CSSSQGTGVEQY. The full CDR3 is CSSSQGTGVEQYF.

Notes on this clone: Gene names and germline match the mouse. The CDR3 end is not reached by the read, which stops 1 residue before it; the germline J gene fills it in. The chain uses TRBV26 and TRBJ1-6; 7 bases are shared with TRBD1. TRBJ1-6 carries the ORF label, with uncertain function. This CDR3 has 13 amino acids. V trimming: 4 bases; J trimming: 10 bases; junction bases outside the gene matches: 4. CDR1 is KGHPV and CDR2 is FQNQEV in the germline V gene (reference sequence). The part of the CDR3 DNA that was read is TGTGCCAGCAGTCAGGGGGCGCGGTCGCCCCTCTAC. Amino acid sequence: CASSQGARSPLY. The complete CDR3 protein is CASSQGARSPLYF.

A note on this clone: Here the gene names and germline are mouse. The read ends 1 residue early relative to the CDR3; the germline J gene fills the gap. The J gene is TRBJ1-1, the V gene TRBV12-2, with TRBD1 identical over 10 bases. Germline values: CDR1 SGHLS, CDR2 HYDKME. V gave up 4 bases and J gave up 4 bases; unmatched junction bases: 8. The CDR3 is 15 amino acids. The covered CDR3 bases are TGTGCCAGCTCCCTCGGGACAGGGGAGGGCACAGAAGTCTTC. The encoded protein is CASSLGTGEGTEVF. The full-length CDR3 reads as CASSLGTGEGTEVFF.